This is a list of T cell receptor beta chains from one sample in a study of T cell responses to AZD1222 COVID-19 vaccine. The protocol was immunoSEQ multiplex PCR, while the TCRdb copy is restricted to in-frame clones and leaves out a portion. The table has 240,000 or so clones, 85% to 95% seen once. This specimen consisted of peripheral blood, obtained on day 0 of AZD1222 vaccination. Receptor source: an adult in good health. The CDR3 runs from the conserved cysteine through the conserved F or W. D genes are given only for firm matches. Not all rows give a size; the values are once, few, many and, for expanded clones, a class.

cdr3_aa: CASSPGQGTDTQYF; cdr3_nt: TGTGCCAGCAGCCCCGGACAGGGGACAGATACGCAGTATTTT; v_call: TRBV9; d_call: TRBD1; clone_size: once; j_call: TRBJ2-3; cdr3_length: 14
cdr3_aa: CASSSGAGGSWGYGYTF; cdr3_nt: TGTGCCAGCAGTTCCGGGGCAGGGGGCTCTTGGGGCTATGGCTACACCTTC; v_call: TRBV28; d_call: TRBD1; clone_size: few; j_call: TRBJ1-2; cdr3_length: 17
cdr3_aa: CASSPSTGDSNEQFF; cdr3_nt: TGTGCCAGCAGCCCCTCGACAGGGGACTCCAATGAGCAGTTCTTC; v_call: TRBV4-2; d_call: TRBD1; clone_size: -; j_call: TRBJ2-1; cdr3_length: 15
cdr3_aa: CASMGTGVGYTF; cdr3_nt: TGCGCCAGCATGGGGACAGGGGTAGGCTACACCTTC; v_call: TRBV10-2; d_call: TRBD1; clone_size: -; j_call: TRBJ1-2; cdr3_length: 12
cdr3_aa: CAISTGVNQPQHF; cdr3_nt: TGTGCCATATCGACAGGGGTAAATCAGCCCCAGCATTTT; v_call: TRBV5-4; d_call: TRBD1; clone_size: -; j_call: TRBJ1-5; cdr3_length: 13
cdr3_aa: CASSNPGQGSYEQYF; cdr3_nt: TGCGCCAGCAGCAACCCGGGACAGGGGTCCTACGAGCAGTACTTC; v_call: TRBV5-1; d_call: TRBD1; clone_size: -; j_call: TRBJ2-7; cdr3_length: 15
cdr3_aa: CARYGYLVQPQHF; cdr3_nt: TGTGCCAGATATGGGTATTTGGTTCAGCCCCAGCATTTT; v_call: TRBV5-3; d_call: -; clone_size: -; j_call: TRBJ1-5; cdr3_length: 13
cdr3_aa: CAWSRGQGQPQHF; cdr3_nt: TGTGCCTGGAGTCGGGGGCAGGGTCAGCCCCAGCATTTT; v_call: TRBV30; d_call: -; clone_size: -; j_call: TRBJ1-5; cdr3_length: 13
cdr3_aa: CASSIGSSGNTIYF; cdr3_nt: TGTGCCAGCAGTATAGGGAGCTCTGGAAACACCATATATTTT; v_call: TRBV9; d_call: -; clone_size: -; j_call: TRBJ1-3; cdr3_length: 14
cdr3_aa: CASSVGASYSGNTIYF; cdr3_nt: TGTGCCAGCAGCGTAGGGGCGAGCTACTCTGGAAACACCATATATTTT; v_call: TRBV9; d_call: -; clone_size: -; j_call: TRBJ1-3; cdr3_length: 16
cdr3_aa: CASSQATHLNTQYF; cdr3_nt: TGCGCCAGCAGCCAAGCCACGCACCTTAATACGCAGTATTTT; v_call: TRBV4-3; d_call: -; clone_size: -; j_call: TRBJ2-3; cdr3_length: 14
cdr3_aa: CASSRGDRYSYEQYF; cdr3_nt: TGTGCCAGCAGTAGGGGGGACAGATACTCCTACGAGCAGTACTTC; v_call: TRBV6-5; d_call: -; clone_size: -; j_call: TRBJ2-7; cdr3_length: 15
cdr3_aa: CASSKRKETQYF; cdr3_nt: TGTGCCAGCAGTAAGCGGAAAGAGACCCAGTACTTC; v_call: TRBV12-3/TRBV12-4; d_call: -; clone_size: -; j_call: TRBJ2-5; cdr3_length: 12
cdr3_aa: CASSGGGAGNEKLFF; cdr3_nt: TGTGCCAGCAGCGGGGGCGGGGCCGGTAATGAAAAACTGTTTTTT; v_call: TRBV5-4; d_call: -; clone_size: many; j_call: TRBJ1-4; cdr3_length: 15
cdr3_aa: CASSTRNSRYSNQPQHF; cdr3_nt: TGTGCCAGTAGTACTCGTAACAGCCGCTATAGCAATCAGCCCCAGCATTTT; v_call: TRBV19; d_call: -; clone_size: -; j_call: TRBJ1-5; cdr3_length: 17
cdr3_aa: CASSLAGTGSTDTQYF; cdr3_nt: TGCGCCAGCAGCTTGGCCGGGACAGGGTCCACAGATACGCAGTATTTT; v_call: TRBV5-1; d_call: TRBD1; clone_size: -; j_call: TRBJ2-3; cdr3_length: 16
cdr3_aa: CASSLGGAGEKLFF; cdr3_nt: TGTGCCAGCAGCCTGGGGGGCGCGGGGGAAAAACTGTTTTTT; v_call: TRBV28; d_call: -; clone_size: -; j_call: TRBJ1-4; cdr3_length: 14
cdr3_aa: CASWGPGMNTEAFF; cdr3_nt: TGTGCCAGCTGGGGGCCCGGGATGAACACTGAAGCTTTCTTT; v_call: TRBV28; d_call: -; clone_size: -; j_call: TRBJ1-1; cdr3_length: 14
cdr3_aa: CSVGEGADEQYF; cdr3_nt: TGCAGCGTCGGGGAGGGGGCGGACGAGCAGTACTTC; v_call: TRBV29-1; d_call: -; clone_size: -; j_call: TRBJ2-7; cdr3_length: 12
cdr3_aa: CASSPPGRNSPLHF; cdr3_nt: TGTGCCAGCAGTCCCCCTGGACGGAATTCACCCCTCCACTTT; v_call: TRBV2; d_call: -; clone_size: -; j_call: TRBJ1-6; cdr3_length: 14
cdr3_aa: CATSASPFVQPQHF; cdr3_nt: TGTGCCACCAGTGCAAGTCCCTTCGTCCAGCCCCAGCATTTT; v_call: TRBV24-1; d_call: -; clone_size: -; j_call: TRBJ1-5; cdr3_length: 14
cdr3_aa: CASTTLASTYNEQFF; cdr3_nt: TGTGCCAGTACCACTCTAGCGAGCACCTACAATGAGCAGTTCTTC; v_call: TRBV19; d_call: -; clone_size: -; j_call: TRBJ2-1; cdr3_length: 15
cdr3_aa: CATSDRPNEKLFF; cdr3_nt: TGTGCCACCTCGGACAGGCCGAATGAAAAACTGTTTTTT; v_call: TRBV28; d_call: TRBD1; clone_size: -; j_call: TRBJ1-4; cdr3_length: 13
cdr3_aa: CASSFIAGGPKAAHEQFF; cdr3_nt: TGTGCCAGCAGTTTTATAGCGGGAGGGCCTAAAGCGGCCCATGAGCAGTTCTTC; v_call: TRBV7-9; d_call: TRBD2; clone_size: few; j_call: TRBJ2-1; cdr3_length: 18
cdr3_aa: CASSLAQGLDEQYF; cdr3_nt: TGCGCCAGCAGCTTGGCCCAGGGATTGGACGAGCAGTACTTC; v_call: TRBV5-1; d_call: -; clone_size: -; j_call: TRBJ2-7; cdr3_length: 14
cdr3_aa: CASSEQGDSPLHF; cdr3_nt: TGTGCCAGCAGTGAGCAGGGGGATTCACCCCTCCACTTT; v_call: TRBV2; d_call: TRBD1; clone_size: -; j_call: TRBJ1-6; cdr3_length: 13
cdr3_aa: CASSLGPGTGGTGELFF; cdr3_nt: TGCGCCAGCAGCTTGGGGCCCGGGACAGGGGGCACCGGGGAGCTGTTTTTT; v_call: TRBV5-1; d_call: TRBD1; clone_size: -; j_call: TRBJ2-2; cdr3_length: 17
cdr3_aa: CASSPSGGSSYEQYF; cdr3_nt: TGTGCCAGCAGCCCAAGTGGGGGTAGCTCCTACGAGCAGTACTTC; v_call: TRBV7-3; d_call: -; clone_size: -; j_call: TRBJ2-7; cdr3_length: 15
cdr3_aa: CASSQGQGSYEQYF; cdr3_nt: TGCGCCAGCAGCCAGGGACAGGGATCCTACGAGCAGTACTTC; v_call: TRBV4-3; d_call: TRBD1; clone_size: -; j_call: TRBJ2-7; cdr3_length: 14
cdr3_aa: CASSLGAEQFF; cdr3_nt: TGTGCCAGCAGCCTAGGGGCTGAGCAGTTCTTC; v_call: TRBV7-3; d_call: -; clone_size: -; j_call: TRBJ2-1; cdr3_length: 11
cdr3_aa: CASSLAPGQGAYGYTF; cdr3_nt: TGTGCCAGCAGCTTAGCGCCGGGACAGGGAGCCTATGGCTACACCTTC; v_call: TRBV7-2; d_call: TRBD1; clone_size: -; j_call: TRBJ1-2; cdr3_length: 16
cdr3_aa: CASSPPPPGEQFF; cdr3_nt: TGTGCCAGCAGCCCACCCCCCCCCGGAGAGCAGTTCTTC; v_call: TRBV5-6; d_call: -; clone_size: few; j_call: TRBJ2-1; cdr3_length: 13
cdr3_aa: CASSVDTGPSYEQYF; cdr3_nt: TGCGCCAGCAGCGTAGACACCGGACCTTCCTACGAGCAGTACTTC; v_call: TRBV5-1; d_call: -; clone_size: -; j_call: TRBJ2-7; cdr3_length: 15
cdr3_aa: CASGDISSSDTQYF; cdr3_nt: TGCGCCAGCGGTGATATTTCCTCCTCAGATACGCAGTATTTT; v_call: TRBV5-1; d_call: -; clone_size: -; j_call: TRBJ2-3; cdr3_length: 14
cdr3_aa: CASSFRAGGGGLFF; cdr3_nt: TGTGCCAGCAGCTTCCGGGCAGGAGGGGGCGGACTGTTTTTT; v_call: TRBV13; d_call: TRBD1; clone_size: -; j_call: TRBJ1-4; cdr3_length: 14
cdr3_aa: CATASGRRGNEKLFF; cdr3_nt: TGTGCCACCGCCTCGGGACGGCGAGGCAATGAAAAACTGTTTTTT; v_call: TRBV19; d_call: -; clone_size: -; j_call: TRBJ1-4; cdr3_length: 15
cdr3_aa: CASSQFRTWW; cdr3_nt: TGTGCCAGCAGCCAATTTAGGACATGGTGG; v_call: TRBV14; d_call: -; clone_size: -; j_call: TRBJ1-1; cdr3_length: 10
cdr3_aa: CASSQEDSFNEKLFF; cdr3_nt: TGCGCCAGCAGCCAAGAGGACAGCTTTAATGAAAAACTGTTTTTT; v_call: TRBV4-3; d_call: -; clone_size: once; j_call: TRBJ1-4; cdr3_length: 15
cdr3_aa: CASSPGQTYEQYF; cdr3_nt: TGTGCCAGCAGCCCGGGACAGACCTACGAGCAGTACTTC; v_call: TRBV7-9; d_call: TRBD1; clone_size: -; j_call: TRBJ2-7; cdr3_length: 13
cdr3_aa: CASTPSARIGQPQHF; cdr3_nt: TGTGCCAGCACCCCCTCAGCGAGGATCGGTCAGCCCCAGCATTTT; v_call: TRBV2; d_call: -; clone_size: -; j_call: TRBJ1-5; cdr3_length: 15
cdr3_aa: CASSVGLEEGSEQFF; cdr3_nt: TGTGCCAGCAGCGTAGGACTAGAGGAGGGGAGTGAGCAGTTCTTC; v_call: TRBV9; d_call: -; clone_size: once; j_call: TRBJ2-1; cdr3_length: 15
cdr3_aa: CASSPPGGGLLTGELFF; cdr3_nt: TGTGCCAGCAGCCCCCCTGGTGGGGGGCTACTCACCGGGGAGCTGTTTTTT; v_call: TRBV5-4; d_call: -; clone_size: few; j_call: TRBJ2-2; cdr3_length: 17
cdr3_aa: CASGTGDSYEQYF; cdr3_nt: TGTGCCAGCGGGACAGGGGACTCCTACGAGCAGTACTTC; v_call: TRBV2; d_call: TRBD1; clone_size: -; j_call: TRBJ2-7; cdr3_length: 13
cdr3_aa: CASRAGTGDYEQYF; cdr3_nt: TGTGCCAGCAGAGCCGGGACAGGGGACTACGAGCAGTACTTC; v_call: TRBV5-4; d_call: TRBD1; clone_size: -; j_call: TRBJ2-7; cdr3_length: 14
cdr3_aa: CASSVGSLSSGNTIYF; cdr3_nt: TGTGCCAGCAGCGTAGGGTCACTATCCTCTGGCAACACCATATATTTT; v_call: TRBV9; d_call: -; clone_size: -; j_call: TRBJ1-3; cdr3_length: 16
cdr3_aa: CASSYVASGANVLTF; cdr3_nt: TGTGCCAGCAGTTACGTCGCCTCTGGGGCCAACGTCCTGACTTTC; v_call: TRBV6-2/TRBV6-3; d_call: -; clone_size: -; j_call: TRBJ2-6; cdr3_length: 15
cdr3_aa: CASSLTEDNSPLHF; cdr3_nt: TGTGCCAGCAGTCTCACAGAAGATAATTCACCCCTCCACTTT; v_call: TRBV2; d_call: -; clone_size: -; j_call: TRBJ1-6; cdr3_length: 14
cdr3_aa: CASSFLAGDQETQYF; cdr3_nt: TGCGCCAGCAGCTTCCTTGCGGGAGACCAAGAGACCCAGTACTTC; v_call: TRBV5-1; d_call: TRBD2; clone_size: -; j_call: TRBJ2-5; cdr3_length: 15
cdr3_aa: CAWSGGVGTDTQYF; cdr3_nt: TGTGCCTGGAGTGGAGGTGTCGGCACAGATACGCAGTATTTT; v_call: TRBV30; d_call: -; clone_size: -; j_call: TRBJ2-3; cdr3_length: 14
cdr3_aa: CASSVGGSGAYEQYF; cdr3_nt: TGTGCCAGCAGCGTAGGGGGTAGCGGAGCCTACGAGCAGTACTTC; v_call: TRBV9; d_call: -; clone_size: -; j_call: TRBJ2-7; cdr3_length: 15
cdr3_aa: CASSLGDRVAGELFF; cdr3_nt: TGTGCCAGCAGTTTAGGCGACAGGGTGGCCGGGGAGCTGTTTTTT; v_call: TRBV28; d_call: TRBD1; clone_size: -; j_call: TRBJ2-2; cdr3_length: 15
cdr3_aa: CASSRDRAIGELFF; cdr3_nt: TGTGCCAGCAGTCGCGACAGGGCGATCGGGGAGCTGTTTTTT; v_call: TRBV6-4; d_call: TRBD1; clone_size: -; j_call: TRBJ2-2; cdr3_length: 14
cdr3_aa: CASRRLAGAPWDEQFF; cdr3_nt: TGTGCCAGCAGAAGGCTAGCGGGGGCCCCTTGGGATGAGCAGTTCTTC; v_call: TRBV2; d_call: TRBD2; clone_size: -; j_call: TRBJ2-1; cdr3_length: 16